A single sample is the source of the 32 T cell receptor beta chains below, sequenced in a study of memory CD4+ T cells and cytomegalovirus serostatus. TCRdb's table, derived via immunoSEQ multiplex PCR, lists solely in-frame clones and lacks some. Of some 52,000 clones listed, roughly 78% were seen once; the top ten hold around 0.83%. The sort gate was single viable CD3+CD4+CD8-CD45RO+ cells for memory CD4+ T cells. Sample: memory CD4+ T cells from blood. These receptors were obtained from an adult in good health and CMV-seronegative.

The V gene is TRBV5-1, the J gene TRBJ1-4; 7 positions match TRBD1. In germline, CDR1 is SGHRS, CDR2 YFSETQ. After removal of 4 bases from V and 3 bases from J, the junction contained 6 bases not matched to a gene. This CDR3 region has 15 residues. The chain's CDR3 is CASSQGGLANEKLFF. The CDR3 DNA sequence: TGCGCCAGCAGCCAAGGGGGCCTGGCTAATGAAAAACTGTTTTTT.

The CDR3 bases are TGCGCCAGCAGCCAAGTGGGGGGAGCTAATGAAAAACTGTTTTTT. This gives the protein CASSQVGGANEKLFF. This chain links TRBV4-3 with TRBJ1-4, with D maybe TRBD1 (5 bases). V was clipped by 1 base and J by 3 bases, with 9 bases between them. Germline values: CDR1 LGHNA, CDR2 YSLEER. This CDR3 comprises 15 residues.

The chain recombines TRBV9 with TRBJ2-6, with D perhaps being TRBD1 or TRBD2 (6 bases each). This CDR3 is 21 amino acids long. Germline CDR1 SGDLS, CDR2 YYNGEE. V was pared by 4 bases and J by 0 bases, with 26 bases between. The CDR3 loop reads CASSSLKGGTLRLSGANVLTF. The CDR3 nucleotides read TGTGCCAGCAGCTCCCTAAAGGGGGGAACACTCCGGCTCTCTGGGGCCAACGTCCTGACTTTC.

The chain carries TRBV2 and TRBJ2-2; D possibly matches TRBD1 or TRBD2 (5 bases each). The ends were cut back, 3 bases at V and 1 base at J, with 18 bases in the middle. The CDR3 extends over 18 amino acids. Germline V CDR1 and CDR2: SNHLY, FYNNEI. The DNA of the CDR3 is TGTGCCAGCAGTGACATACGGCTGGGGACGGTGAACACCGGGGAGCTGTTTTTT. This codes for CASSDIRLGTVNTGELFF.

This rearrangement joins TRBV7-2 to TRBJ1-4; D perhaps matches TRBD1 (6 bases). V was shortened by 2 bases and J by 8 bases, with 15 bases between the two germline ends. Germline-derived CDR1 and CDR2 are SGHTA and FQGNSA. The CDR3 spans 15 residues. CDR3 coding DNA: TGTGCCAGCAGCTTACGTAAGGGGGGACGAGAAAAACTGTTTTTT. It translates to CASSLRKGGREKLFF. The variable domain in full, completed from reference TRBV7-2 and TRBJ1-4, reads GAGVSQSPSNKVTEKGKDVELRCDPISGHTALYWYRQSLGQGLEFLIYFQGNSAPDKSGLPSDRFSAERTGGSVSTLTIQRTQQEDSAVYLCASSLRKGGREKLFFGSGTQLSVL.

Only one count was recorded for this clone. This CDR3 is CASSIVWIGSGANVLTF. DNA of the CDR3: TGTGCCAGTAGTATAGTGTGGATTGGATCTGGGGCCAACGTCCTGACTTTC. The chain uses TRBV19 and TRBJ2-6; D ambiguous. Trimming took off 1 base at V and 1 base at J, with 11 bases between the two ends. The CDR3 totals 17 residues. Germline CDR1 reads LNHDA; CDR2 reads SQIVND (reference sequence). Using reference TRBV19 and TRBJ2-6 for the parts outside the CDR3, the full variable domain is DGGITQSPKYLFRKEGQNVTLSCEQNLNHDAMYWYRQDPGQGLRLIYYSQIVNDFQKGDIAEGYSVSREKKESFPLTVTSAQKNPTAFYLCASSIVWIGSGANVLTFGAGSRLTVL.

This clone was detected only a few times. CDR3 loop: CASKDGHSGANVLTF. DNA of the CDR3: TGTGCCAGTAAGGACGGTCACTCTGGGGCCAACGTCCTGACTTTC. The J gene is TRBJ2-6, the V gene TRBV19; D gene uncertain. V lost 7 bases, J lost 0 bases, and 10 bases lay in between. Germline V CDR1 and CDR2: LNHDA, SQIVND (reference sequence). The CDR3 is made up of 15 amino acids.

The CDR3 reads CASSEGLWGYTF. The CDR3 DNA is TGTGCCAGCAGTGAGGGCTTATGGGGCTACACCTTC. The rearrangement joins TRBV2 to TRBJ1-2, with no clear D. V lost 3 bases and J 8 bases, leaving 10 bases between the germline ends. CDR3 length: 12 residues. In germline, CDR1 is SNHLY, CDR2 FYNNEI.

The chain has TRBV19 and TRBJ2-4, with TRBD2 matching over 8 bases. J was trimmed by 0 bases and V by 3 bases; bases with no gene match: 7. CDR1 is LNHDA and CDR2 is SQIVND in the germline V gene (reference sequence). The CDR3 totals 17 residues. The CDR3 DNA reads TGTGCCAGTAGTATGTTGGGCGGGGGGCTAGCCAAAAACATTCAGTACTTC. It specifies CASSMLGGGLAKNIQYF.

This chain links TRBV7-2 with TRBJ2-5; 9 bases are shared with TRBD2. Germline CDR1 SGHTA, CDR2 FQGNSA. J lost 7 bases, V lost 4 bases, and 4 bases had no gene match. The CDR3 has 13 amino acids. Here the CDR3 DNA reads TGTGCCAGCAGCTCGCGGGGGGGCCGGACCCAGTACTTC. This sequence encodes CASSSRGGRTQYF.

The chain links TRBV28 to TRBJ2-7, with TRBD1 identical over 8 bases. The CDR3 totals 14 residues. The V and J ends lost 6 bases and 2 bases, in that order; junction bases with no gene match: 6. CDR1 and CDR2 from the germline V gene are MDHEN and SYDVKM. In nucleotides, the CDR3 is TGTGCCAGCAGCGACCACAGGGGGGCCTACGAGCAGTACTTC. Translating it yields CASSDHRGAYEQYF.

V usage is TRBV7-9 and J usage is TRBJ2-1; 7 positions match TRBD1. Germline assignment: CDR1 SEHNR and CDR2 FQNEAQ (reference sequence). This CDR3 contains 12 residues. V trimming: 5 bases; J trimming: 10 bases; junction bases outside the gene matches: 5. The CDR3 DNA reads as TGTGCCAGCAGCCGCGACAGGGACGAGCAGTTCTTC. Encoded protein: CASSRDRDEQFF.

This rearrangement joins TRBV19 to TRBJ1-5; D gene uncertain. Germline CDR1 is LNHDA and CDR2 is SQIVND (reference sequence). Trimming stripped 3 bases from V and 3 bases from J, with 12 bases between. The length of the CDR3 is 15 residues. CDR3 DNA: TGTGCCAGTAGTATGGAATGGAGCCCCAATCAGCCCCAGCATTTT. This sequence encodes CASSMEWSPNQPQHF.

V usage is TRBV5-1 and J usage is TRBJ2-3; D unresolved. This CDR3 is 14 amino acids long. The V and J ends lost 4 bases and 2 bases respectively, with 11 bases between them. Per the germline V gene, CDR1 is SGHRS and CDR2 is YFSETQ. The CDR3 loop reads CASSGTVYTDTQYF. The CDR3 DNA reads TGCGCCAGCAGCGGCACAGTATACACAGATACGCAGTATTTT. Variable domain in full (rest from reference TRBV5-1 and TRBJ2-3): KAGVTQTPRYLIKTRGQQVTLSCSPISGHRSVSWYQQTPGQGLQFLFEYFSETQRNKGNFPGRFSGRQFSNSRSEMNVSTLELGDSALYLCASSGTVYTDTQYFGPGTRLTVL.

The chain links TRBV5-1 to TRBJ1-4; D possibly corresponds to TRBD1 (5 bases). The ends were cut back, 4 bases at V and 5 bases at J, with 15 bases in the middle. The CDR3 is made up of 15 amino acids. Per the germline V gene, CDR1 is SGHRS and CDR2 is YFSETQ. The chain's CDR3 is CASSPNQGGNEKLFF. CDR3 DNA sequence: TGCGCCAGCAGCCCGAATCAGGGAGGGAATGAAAAACTGTTTTTT.

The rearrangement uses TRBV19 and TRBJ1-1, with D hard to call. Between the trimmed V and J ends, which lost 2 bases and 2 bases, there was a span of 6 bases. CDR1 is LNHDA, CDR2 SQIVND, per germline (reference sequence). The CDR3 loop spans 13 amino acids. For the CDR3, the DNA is TGTGCCAGTAGTATACGGAGAAACACTGAAGCTTTCTTT. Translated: CASSIRRNTEAFF. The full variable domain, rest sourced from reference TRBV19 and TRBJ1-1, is DGGITQSPKYLFRKEGQNVTLSCEQNLNHDAMYWYRQDPGQGLRLIYYSQIVNDFQKGDIAEGYSVSREKKESFPLTVTSAQKNPTAFYLCASSIRRNTEAFFGQGTRLTVV.

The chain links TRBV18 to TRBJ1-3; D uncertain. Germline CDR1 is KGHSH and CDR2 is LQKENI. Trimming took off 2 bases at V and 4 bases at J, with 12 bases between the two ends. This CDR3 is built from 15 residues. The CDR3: CASSPYFQAGNTIYF. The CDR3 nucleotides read TGTGCCAGCTCACCATATTTCCAAGCCGGAAACACCATATATTTT.

The chain's CDR3 is CASSLEGRAVGYTF. In DNA, the CDR3 is TGTGCCAGCAGCTTAGAGGGCAGGGCCGTTGGCTACACCTTC. This chain connects TRBV11-2 to TRBJ1-2, with D perhaps matching TRBD1 (5 bases). This CDR3 spans 14 amino acids. CDR1 and CDR2 from the germline V gene are SGHAT and FQNNGV. V lost 0 bases and J lost 7, with 12 bases in between.

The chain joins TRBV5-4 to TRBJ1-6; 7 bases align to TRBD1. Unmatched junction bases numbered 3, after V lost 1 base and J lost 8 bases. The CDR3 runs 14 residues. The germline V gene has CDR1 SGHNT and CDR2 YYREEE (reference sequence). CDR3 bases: TGTGCCAGCAGCTTGATCAGGGGGGATTCACCCCTCCACTTT. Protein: CASSLIRGDSPLHF.

DNA for the CDR3: TGTGCCAGCTCACCAAGACGGGTCAACACTGAAGCTTTCTTT. Translation gives CASSPRRVNTEAFF. The chain couples TRBV18 to TRBJ1-1; D uncertain. CDR3 length: 14 residues. The germline gives CDR1 KGHSH, CDR2 LQKENI. V was clipped by 2 bases and J by 2 bases, with 9 bases between them.

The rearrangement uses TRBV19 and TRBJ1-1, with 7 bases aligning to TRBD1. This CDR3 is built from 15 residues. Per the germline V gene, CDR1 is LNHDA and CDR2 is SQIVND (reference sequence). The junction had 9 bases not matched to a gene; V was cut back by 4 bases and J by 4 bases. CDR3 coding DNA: TGTGCCAGTAGTACCCCTCGGACAGGTTTCACTGAAGCTTTCTTT. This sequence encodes CASSTPRTGFTEAFF. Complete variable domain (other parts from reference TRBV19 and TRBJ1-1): DGGITQSPKYLFRKEGQNVTLSCEQNLNHDAMYWYRQDPGQGLRLIYYSQIVNDFQKGDIAEGYSVSREKKESFPLTVTSAQKNPTAFYLCASSTPRTGFTEAFFGQGTRLTVV.

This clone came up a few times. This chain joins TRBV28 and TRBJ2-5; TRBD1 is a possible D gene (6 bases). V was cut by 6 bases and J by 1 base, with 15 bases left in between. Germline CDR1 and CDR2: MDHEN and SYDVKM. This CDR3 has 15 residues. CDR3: CASSPGQKFQETQYF. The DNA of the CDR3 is TGTGCCAGCAGCCCTGGACAGAAATTCCAAGAGACCCAGTACTTC.

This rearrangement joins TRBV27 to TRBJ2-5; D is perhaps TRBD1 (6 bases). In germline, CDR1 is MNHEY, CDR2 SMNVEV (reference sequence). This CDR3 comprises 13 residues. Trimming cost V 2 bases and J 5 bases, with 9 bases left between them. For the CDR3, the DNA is TGTGCCAGCAGTTTACAGGGGCGGGAGACCCAGTACTTC. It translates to CASSLQGRETQYF.

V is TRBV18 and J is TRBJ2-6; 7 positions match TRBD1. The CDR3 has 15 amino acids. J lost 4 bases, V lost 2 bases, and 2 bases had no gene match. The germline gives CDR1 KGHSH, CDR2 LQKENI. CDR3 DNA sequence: TGTGCCAGCTCACCAACAGGGGCCGGGGCCAACGTCCTGACTTTC. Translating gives CASSPTGAGANVLTF.

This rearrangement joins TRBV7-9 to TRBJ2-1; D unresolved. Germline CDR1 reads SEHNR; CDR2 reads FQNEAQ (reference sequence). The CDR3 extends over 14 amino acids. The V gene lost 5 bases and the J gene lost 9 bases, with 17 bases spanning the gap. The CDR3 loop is CASSPDPPAGEQFF. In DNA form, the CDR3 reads TGTGCCAGCAGCCCTGACCCTCCAGCCGGTGAGCAGTTCTTC.

In DNA, the CDR3 is TGCGCCAGCAGCCCCAACTCAGGGGCCACGCAGTATTTT. As protein: CASSPNSGATQYF. V is TRBV5-1 and J is TRBJ2-3, with TRBD1 as a possible D gene (6 bases). The germline V and J ends were trimmed by 4 bases and 9 bases, with 15 bases remaining between them. The CDR3 loop spans 13 amino acids. Per germline, CDR1 SGHRS and CDR2 YFSETQ. Filled out from reference TRBV5-1 and TRBJ2-3, the complete variable domain reads KAGVTQTPRYLIKTRGQQVTLSCSPISGHRSVSWYQQTPGQGLQFLFEYFSETQRNKGNFPGRFSGRQFSNSRSEMNVSTLELGDSALYLCASSPNSGATQYFGPGTRLTVL.

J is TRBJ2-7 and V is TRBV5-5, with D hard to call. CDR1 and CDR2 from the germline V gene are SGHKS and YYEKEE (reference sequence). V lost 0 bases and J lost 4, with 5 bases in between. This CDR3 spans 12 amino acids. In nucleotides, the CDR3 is TGTGCCAGCAGCTTGGTAGGGTACGAGCAGTACTTC. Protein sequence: CASSLVGYEQYF.

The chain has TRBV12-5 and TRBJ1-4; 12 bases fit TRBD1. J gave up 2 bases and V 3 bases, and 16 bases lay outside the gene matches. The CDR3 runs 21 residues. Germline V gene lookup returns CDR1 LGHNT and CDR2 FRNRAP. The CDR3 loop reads CASGLPQRRDRGRPTNEKLFF. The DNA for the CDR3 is TGTGCTAGTGGTTTACCACAAAGAAGGGACAGGGGGCGTCCGACTAATGAAAAACTGTTTTTT.

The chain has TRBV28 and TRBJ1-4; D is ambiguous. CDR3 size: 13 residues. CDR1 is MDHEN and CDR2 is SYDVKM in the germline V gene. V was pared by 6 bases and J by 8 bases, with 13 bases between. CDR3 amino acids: CASSHFGREKLFF. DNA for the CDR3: TGTGCCAGCAGCCATTTCGGACGGGAAAAACTGTTTTTT. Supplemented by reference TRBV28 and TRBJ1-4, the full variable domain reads DVKVTQSSRYLVKRTGEKVFLECVQDMDHENMFWYRQDPGLGLRLIYFSYDVKMKEKGDIPEGYSVSREKKERFSLILESASTNQTSMYLCASSHFGREKLFFGSGTQLSVL.

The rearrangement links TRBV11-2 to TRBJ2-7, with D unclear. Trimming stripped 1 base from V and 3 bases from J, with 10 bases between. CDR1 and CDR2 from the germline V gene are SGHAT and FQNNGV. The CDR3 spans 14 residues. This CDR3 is CASSLVTVIYEQYF. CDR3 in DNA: TGTGCCAGCAGCTTAGTTACGGTGATCTACGAGCAGTACTTC.

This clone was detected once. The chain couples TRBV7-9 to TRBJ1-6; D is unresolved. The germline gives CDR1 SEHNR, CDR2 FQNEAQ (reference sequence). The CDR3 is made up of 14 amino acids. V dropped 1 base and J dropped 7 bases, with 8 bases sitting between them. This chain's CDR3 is CASSLETRNSPLHF. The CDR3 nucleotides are TGTGCCAGCAGCTTAGAGACCCGGAATTCACCCCTCCACTTT.

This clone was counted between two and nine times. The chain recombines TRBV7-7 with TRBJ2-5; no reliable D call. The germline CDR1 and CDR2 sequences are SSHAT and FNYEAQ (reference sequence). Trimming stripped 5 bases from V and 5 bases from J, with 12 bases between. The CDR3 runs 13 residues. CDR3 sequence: CASSPLVEETQYF. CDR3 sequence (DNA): TGTGCCAGCAGCCCGCTAGTAGAGGAGACCCAGTACTTC.